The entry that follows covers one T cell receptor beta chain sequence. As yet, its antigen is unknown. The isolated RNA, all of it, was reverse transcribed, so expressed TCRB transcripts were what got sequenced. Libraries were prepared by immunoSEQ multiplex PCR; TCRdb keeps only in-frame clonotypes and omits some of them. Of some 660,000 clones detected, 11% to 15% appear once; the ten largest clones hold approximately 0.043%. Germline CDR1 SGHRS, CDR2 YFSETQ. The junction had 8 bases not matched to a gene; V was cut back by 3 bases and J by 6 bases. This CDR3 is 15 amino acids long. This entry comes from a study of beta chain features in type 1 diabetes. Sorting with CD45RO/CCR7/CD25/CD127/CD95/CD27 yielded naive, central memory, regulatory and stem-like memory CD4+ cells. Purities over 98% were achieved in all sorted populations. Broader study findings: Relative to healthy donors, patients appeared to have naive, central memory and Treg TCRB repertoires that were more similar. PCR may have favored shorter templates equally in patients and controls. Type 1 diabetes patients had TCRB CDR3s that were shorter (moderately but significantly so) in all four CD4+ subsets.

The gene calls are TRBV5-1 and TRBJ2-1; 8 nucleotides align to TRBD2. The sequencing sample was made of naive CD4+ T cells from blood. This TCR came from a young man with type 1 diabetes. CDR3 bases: TGCGCCAGCAGCTACCTAGCGGGTAGAAGCAATGAGCAGTTCTTC. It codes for CASSYLAGRSNEQFF.